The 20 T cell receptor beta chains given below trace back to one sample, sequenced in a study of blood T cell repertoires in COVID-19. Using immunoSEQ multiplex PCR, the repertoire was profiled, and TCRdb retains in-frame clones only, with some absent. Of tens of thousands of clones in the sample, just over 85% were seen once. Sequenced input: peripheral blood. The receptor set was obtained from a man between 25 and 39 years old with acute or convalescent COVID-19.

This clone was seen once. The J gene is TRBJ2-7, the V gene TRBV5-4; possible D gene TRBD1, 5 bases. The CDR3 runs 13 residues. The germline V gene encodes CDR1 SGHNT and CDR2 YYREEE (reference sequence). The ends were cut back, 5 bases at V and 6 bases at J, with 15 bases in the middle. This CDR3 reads CASRRQGSIEQYF. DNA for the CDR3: TGTGCCAGCAGAAGGCAGGGCTCTATCGAGCAGTACTTC.

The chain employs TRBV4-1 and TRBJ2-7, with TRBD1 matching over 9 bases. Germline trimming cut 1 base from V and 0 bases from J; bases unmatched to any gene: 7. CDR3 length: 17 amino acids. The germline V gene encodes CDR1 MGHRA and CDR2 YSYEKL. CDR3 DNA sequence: TGCGCCAGCAGCCAAGTAACAGGGGGCGGAAGCTCCTACGAGCAGTACTTC. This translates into CASSQVTGGGSSYEQYF.

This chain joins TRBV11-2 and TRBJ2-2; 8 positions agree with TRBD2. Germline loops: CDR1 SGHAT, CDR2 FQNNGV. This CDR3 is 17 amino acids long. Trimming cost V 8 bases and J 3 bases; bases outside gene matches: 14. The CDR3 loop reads CASRIAGKRLDTGELFF. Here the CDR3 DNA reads TGTGCCAGCCGGATAGCGGGAAAGAGGCTTGACACCGGGGAGCTGTTTTTT.

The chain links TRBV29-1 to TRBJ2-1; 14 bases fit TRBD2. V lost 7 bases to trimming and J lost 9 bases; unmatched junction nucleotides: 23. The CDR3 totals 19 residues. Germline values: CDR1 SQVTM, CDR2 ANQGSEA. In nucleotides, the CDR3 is TGCAGCGCCGAAGGAGGGACTAGCGGGAGTGGAGAGAACCCAAGTGAGCAGTTCTTC. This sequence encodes CSAEGGTSGSGENPSEQFF.

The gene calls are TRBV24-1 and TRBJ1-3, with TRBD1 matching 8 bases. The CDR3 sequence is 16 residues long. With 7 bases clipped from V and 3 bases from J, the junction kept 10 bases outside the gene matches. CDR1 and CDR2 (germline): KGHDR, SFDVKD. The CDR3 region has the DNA TGTGCCACCAGGACAGGGGAACCCTTGGTTGGAAACACCATATATTTT. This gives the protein CATRTGEPLVGNTIYF.

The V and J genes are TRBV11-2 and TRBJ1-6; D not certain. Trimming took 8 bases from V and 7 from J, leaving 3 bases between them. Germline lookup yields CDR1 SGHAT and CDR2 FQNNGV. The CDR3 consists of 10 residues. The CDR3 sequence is CASPNSPLHF. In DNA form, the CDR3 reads TGTGCCAGCCCAAATTCACCCCTCCACTTT.

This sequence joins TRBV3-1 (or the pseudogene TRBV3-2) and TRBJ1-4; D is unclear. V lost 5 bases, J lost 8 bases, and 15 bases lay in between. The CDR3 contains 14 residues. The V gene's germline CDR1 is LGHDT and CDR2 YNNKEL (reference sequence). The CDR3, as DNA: TGTGCCAGCAGCTACAGCCCAGTTGGAGAAAAACTGTTTTTT. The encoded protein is CASSYSPVGEKLFF.

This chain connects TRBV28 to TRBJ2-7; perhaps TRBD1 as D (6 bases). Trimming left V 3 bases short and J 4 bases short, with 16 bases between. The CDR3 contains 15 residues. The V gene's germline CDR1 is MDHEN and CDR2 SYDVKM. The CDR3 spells CASSLVGTSVYEQYF. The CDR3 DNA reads TGTGCCAGCAGTTTGGTGGGGACAAGTGTTTACGAGCAGTACTTC.

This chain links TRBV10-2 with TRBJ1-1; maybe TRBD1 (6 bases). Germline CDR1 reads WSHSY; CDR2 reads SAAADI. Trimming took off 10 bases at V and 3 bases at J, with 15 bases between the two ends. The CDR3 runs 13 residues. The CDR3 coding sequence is TGCGCCACCCAAACAGGGTCCCACACTGAAGCTTTCTTT. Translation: CATQTGSHTEAFF.

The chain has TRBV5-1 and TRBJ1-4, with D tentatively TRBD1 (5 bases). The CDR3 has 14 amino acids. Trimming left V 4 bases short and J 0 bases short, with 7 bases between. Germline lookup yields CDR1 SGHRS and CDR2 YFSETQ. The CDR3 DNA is TGCGCCAGCAGCGCGGGGGCAACTAATGAAAAACTGTTTTTT. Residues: CASSAGATNEKLFF.

CDR3 region: CASCTSGSVNTQYF. Here the CDR3 DNA reads TGTGCCAGCTGCACTAGCGGGAGTGTAAATACGCAGTATTTT. J is TRBJ2-3 and V is TRBV3-1 (or the pseudogene TRBV3-2); 11 bases line up with TRBD2. With V trimmed by 8 bases and J by 7 bases, 8 bases remained unmatched. The V gene's germline CDR1 is LGHDT and CDR2 YNNKEL (reference sequence). The CDR3 is made up of 14 amino acids.

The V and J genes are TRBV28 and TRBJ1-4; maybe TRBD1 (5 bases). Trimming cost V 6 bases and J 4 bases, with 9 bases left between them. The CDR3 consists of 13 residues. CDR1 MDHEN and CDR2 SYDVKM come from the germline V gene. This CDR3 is CASRDTDNEKLFF. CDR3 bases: TGTGCCAGCAGGGACACGGATAATGAAAAACTGTTTTTT.

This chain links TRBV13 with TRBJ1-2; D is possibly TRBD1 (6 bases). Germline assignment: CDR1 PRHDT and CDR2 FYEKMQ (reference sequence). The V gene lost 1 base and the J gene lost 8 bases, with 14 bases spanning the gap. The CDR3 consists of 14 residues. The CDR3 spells CASSLVVRGGGYTF. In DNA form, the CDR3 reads TGTGCCAGCAGCTTAGTAGTCAGGGGCGGGGGCTACACCTTC. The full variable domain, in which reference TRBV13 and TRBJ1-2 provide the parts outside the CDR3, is AAGVIQSPRHLIKEKRETATLKCYPIPRHDTVYWYQQGPGQDPQFLISFYEKMQSDKGSIPDRFSAQQFSDYHSELNMSSLELGDSALYFCASSLVVRGGGYTFGSGTRLTVV.

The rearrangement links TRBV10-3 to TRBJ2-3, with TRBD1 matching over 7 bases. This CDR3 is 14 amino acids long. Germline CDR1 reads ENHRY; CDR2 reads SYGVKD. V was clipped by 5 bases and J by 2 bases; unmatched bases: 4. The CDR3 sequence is CAISLDRATDTQYF. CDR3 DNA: TGTGCCATCAGTCTAGACAGGGCCACAGATACGCAGTATTTT.

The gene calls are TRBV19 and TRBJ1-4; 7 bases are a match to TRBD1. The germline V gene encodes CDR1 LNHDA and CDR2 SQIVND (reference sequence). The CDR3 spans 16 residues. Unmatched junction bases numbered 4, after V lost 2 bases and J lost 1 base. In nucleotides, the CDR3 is TGTGCCAGTAGTATAAGGCGGGACAGAACTAATGAAAAACTGTTTTTT. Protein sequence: CASSIRRDRTNEKLFF.

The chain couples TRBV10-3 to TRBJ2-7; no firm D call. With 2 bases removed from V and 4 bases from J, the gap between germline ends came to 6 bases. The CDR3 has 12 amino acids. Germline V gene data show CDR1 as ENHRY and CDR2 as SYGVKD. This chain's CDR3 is CAISEDSYEQYF. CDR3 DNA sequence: TGTGCCATCAGTGAGGACTCTTACGAGCAGTACTTC.

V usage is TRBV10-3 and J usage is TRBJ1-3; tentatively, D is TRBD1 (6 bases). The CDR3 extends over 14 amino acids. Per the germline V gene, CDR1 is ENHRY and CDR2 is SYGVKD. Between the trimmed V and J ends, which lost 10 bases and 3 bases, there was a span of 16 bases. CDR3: CATRGGLGGNTIYF. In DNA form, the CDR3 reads TGTGCCACCCGGGGGGGCCTAGGTGGAAACACCATATATTTT.

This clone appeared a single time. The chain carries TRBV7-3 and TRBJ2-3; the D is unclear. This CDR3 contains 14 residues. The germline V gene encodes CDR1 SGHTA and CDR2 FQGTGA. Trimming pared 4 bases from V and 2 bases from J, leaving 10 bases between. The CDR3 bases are TGTGCCAGCAGCTCCCGACTTCACACAGATACGCAGTATTTT. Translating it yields CASSSRLHTDTQYF.

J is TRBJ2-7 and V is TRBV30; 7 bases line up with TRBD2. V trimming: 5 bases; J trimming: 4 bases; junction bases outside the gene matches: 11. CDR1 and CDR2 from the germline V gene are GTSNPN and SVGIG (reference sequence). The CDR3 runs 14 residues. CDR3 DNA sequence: TGTGCCTGGCGTCGAGGAGCGGGACCATACGAGCAGTACTTC. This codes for CAWRRGAGPYEQYF.

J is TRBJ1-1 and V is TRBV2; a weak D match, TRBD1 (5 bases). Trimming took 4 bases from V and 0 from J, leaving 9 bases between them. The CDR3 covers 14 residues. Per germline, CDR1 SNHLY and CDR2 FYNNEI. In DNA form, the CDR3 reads TGTGCCAGCAGTGCTTGGGGCCTGAACACTGAAGCTTTCTTT. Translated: CASSAWGLNTEAFF. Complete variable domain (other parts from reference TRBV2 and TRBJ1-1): EPEVTQTPSHQVTQMGQEVILRCVPISNHLYFYWYRQILGQKVEFLVSFYNNEISEKSEIFDDQFSVERPDGSNFTLKIRSTKLEDSAMYFCASSAWGLNTEAFFGQGTRLTVV.